A single sample is the source of the 11 T cell receptor beta chains below, sequenced in a study of T-cell reconstitution after alpha-beta-depleted transplantation in children. Unique molecular identifiers tagged the TCRbeta library. TCRdb called the PCR reads again in MiXCR, with one record for every CDR3 protein. Altogether some 70,000 distinct CDR3 sequences are present, roughly 4.5% being singletons, with the ten largest covering over 15%. Sequencing used PBMCs, mostly from graft donor cells, obtained 180 days after TCRalphabeta/CD19-depleted stem cell transplant. These receptors all stem from a boy younger than two who had a stem cell transplant for acute myeloid leukemia, so the T cells may come from the graft donor.

The chain is built from TRBV20-1 and TRBJ2-1; 8 bases align to TRBD2. Looked up from germline, CDR1 is DFQATT and CDR2 is SNEGSKA (reference sequence). V dropped 3 bases and J dropped 2; count of bases not matched to a gene: 3. The CDR3 has 14 residues. The CDR3 loop is CSASGRGAYNEQFF. DNA of the CDR3: TGCAGTGCTAGCGGGCGGGGGGCCTACAATGAGCAGTTCTTC.

The chain couples TRBV4-3 to TRBJ2-7; perhaps TRBD2 as D (6 bases). Looked up from germline, CDR1 is LGHNA and CDR2 is YSLEER. V lost 0 bases, J lost 4 bases, and 13 bases lay in between. This CDR3 has 15 amino acids. CDR3 region: CASSQDRDSPYEQYF. CDR3 coding DNA: TGCGCCAGCAGCCAAGATCGGGACTCCCCGTACGAGCAGTACTTC.

This clonotype has at least ten counts. This chain joins TRBV4-2 and TRBJ1-4, with TRBD1 as a possible D gene (5 bases). The CDR3 length is 17 residues. Trimming pared 1 base from V and 8 bases from J, leaving 20 bases between. Per germline, CDR1 LGHNA and CDR2 YNFKEQ. DNA for the CDR3: TGTGCCAGCAGCCAAGCGGGACCAACGACCCCTTGGGAAAAACTGTTTTTT. Encoded protein: CASSQAGPTTPWEKLFF.

This clonotype has at least ten counts. The rearrangement uses TRBV18 and TRBJ2-3, with D possibly TRBD1 on 5 matching bases. Germline lookup yields CDR1 KGHSH and CDR2 LQKENI. This CDR3 is 16 amino acids long. V was cut by 2 bases and J by 1 base, with 13 bases left in between. CDR3 residues: CASSPADNRGTDTQYF. CDR3 DNA sequence: TGTGCCAGCTCACCAGCGGACAACCGGGGCACAGATACGCAGTATTTT. Variable domain in full (rest from reference TRBV18 and TRBJ2-3): NAGVMQNPRHLVRRRGQEARLRCSPMKGHSHVYWYRQLPEEGLKFMVYLQKENIIDESGMPKERFSAEFPKEGPSILRIQQVVRGDSAAYFCASSPADNRGTDTQYFGPGTRLTVL.

This clonotype was observed many times. The J gene is TRBJ1-1, the V gene TRBV7-2; D might be TRBD1 (6 bases). Germline V lookup: CDR1 SGHTA, CDR2 FQGNSA. The CDR3 consists of 15 residues. V was shortened by 3 bases and J by 4 bases, with 15 bases between the two germline ends. In DNA, the CDR3 is TGTGCCAGCAGCTTCCCACAGGGTTATGCCACTGAAGCTTTCTTT. This translates into CASSFPQGYATEAFF. Based on the CDR3 plus reference TRBV7-2 and TRBJ1-1, the full variable domain is GAGVSQSPSNKVTEKGKDVELRCDPISGHTALYWYRQSLGQGLEFLIYFQGNSAPDKSGLPSDRFSAERTGGSVSTLTIQRTQQEDSAVYLCASSFPQGYATEAFFGQGTRLTVV.

This clonotype was found many times. The V gene is TRBV4-3, the J gene TRBJ2-3, with 10 bases that match TRBD1. J was trimmed by 6 bases and V by 1 base; bases with no gene match: 13. CDR1 and CDR2 from the germline V gene are LGHNA and YSLEER. The CDR3 loop spans 18 amino acids. CDR3 loop: CASSQVLLDRGLIDTQYF. CDR3 in DNA: TGCGCCAGCAGCCAAGTTCTTCTCGACAGGGGGCTCATCGATACGCAGTATTTT.

Many counts were recorded for this clonotype. The chain uses TRBV2 and TRBJ2-3; 7 bases agree with TRBD2. Germline V gene data show CDR1 as SNHLY and CDR2 as FYNNEI. Trimming took 7 bases from V and 6 from J; bases not matched to a gene: 7. This CDR3 region has 13 residues. DNA of the CDR3: TGTGCCAGCAAACTAGCGAGAGGTGATACGCAGTATTTT. Translated, it gives CASKLARGDTQYF.

This clonotype was detected many times. The V call is TRBV3-1, the J call TRBJ2-5; D is unresolved. The CDR3 spans 13 residues. V was shortened by 1 base and J by 5 bases, with 8 bases between the two germline ends. Germline V gives CDR1 LGHDT, CDR2 YNNKEL (reference sequence). CDR3: CASSQAAKETQYF. CDR3 bases: TGTGCCAGCAGCCAAGCGGCCAAGGAGACCCAGTACTTC.

The sample holds many counts of this clonotype. The rearrangement uses TRBV25-1 and TRBJ2-5; D uncertain. Looked up from germline, CDR1 is MGHDK and CDR2 is SYGVNS. V was trimmed by 4 bases and J by 2 bases, leaving 11 bases between them. The length of the CDR3 is 14 residues. This CDR3 is CASSAPRPQETQYF. The CDR3 nucleotides read TGTGCCAGCAGTGCTCCTCGCCCACAAGAGACCCAGTACTTC.

There are many counts of this clonotype. The chain uses TRBV7-8 and TRBJ2-2; D perhaps matches TRBD2 (7 bases). The V gene lost 8 bases and the J gene lost 6 bases, with 22 bases spanning the gap. Germline CDR1 is SGHVS and CDR2 is FQNEAQ. This CDR3 comprises 16 residues. Written as DNA, the CDR3 is TGTGCCAGCCGGCGGAGGGGTGGGGGGGCCGCCGGGGAGCTGTTTTTT. Its translation is CASRRRGGGAAGELFF.

A remark on this clonotype: A much larger clone differs by one base, so this may be a read error. V usage is TRBV24-1 and J usage is TRBJ2-3; 7 bases line up with TRBD2. The germline V gene encodes CDR1 KGHDR and CDR2 SFDVKD. V shed 12 bases and J 5 bases; nucleotides not matched to a gene: 25. The CDR3 has 18 amino acids. DNA of the CDR3: TGTGCCTGCAGTCCCGACCGGGGGAACGGGGGGTCTGGAGATACGCAGTATTTT. Protein: CACSPDRGNGGSGDTQYF.